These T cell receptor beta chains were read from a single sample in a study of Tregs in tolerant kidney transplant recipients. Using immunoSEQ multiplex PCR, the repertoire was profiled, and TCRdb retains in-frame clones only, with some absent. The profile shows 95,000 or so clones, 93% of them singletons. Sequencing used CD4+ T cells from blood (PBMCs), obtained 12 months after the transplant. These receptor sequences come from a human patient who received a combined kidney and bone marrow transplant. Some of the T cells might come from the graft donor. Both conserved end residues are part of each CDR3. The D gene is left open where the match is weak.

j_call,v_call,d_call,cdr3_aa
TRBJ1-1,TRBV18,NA,CASSPAGKYTEAFF
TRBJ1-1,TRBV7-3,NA,CASSLGDGDTEAFF
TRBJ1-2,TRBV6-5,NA,CASSYSSTGDYGYTF
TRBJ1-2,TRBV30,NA,CAWSASNYGYTF
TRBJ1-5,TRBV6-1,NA,CASSDFWSHQPQHF
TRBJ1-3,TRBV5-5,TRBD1,CASSLAYWDSDPGNTIYF
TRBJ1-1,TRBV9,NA,CASSVASMGVGGVTEAFF
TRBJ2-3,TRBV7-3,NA,CASSLTGGRYPDTQYF
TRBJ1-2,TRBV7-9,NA,CASSLEQGMGYTF
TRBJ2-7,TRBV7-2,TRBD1,CASSLPGTGLEQYF
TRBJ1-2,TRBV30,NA,CASRQGNSYGYTF
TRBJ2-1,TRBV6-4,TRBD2,CASSDLCREGQFPFYNEQFF
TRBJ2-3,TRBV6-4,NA,CASSESRLSRGTQYF
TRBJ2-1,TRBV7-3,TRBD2,CASSLIWTSGYNEQFF
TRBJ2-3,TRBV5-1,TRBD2,CASSSGGGQYTQYF
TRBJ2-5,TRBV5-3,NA,CARSWPPGLRSPQYF
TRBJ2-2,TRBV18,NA,CASSQTGSGELFF
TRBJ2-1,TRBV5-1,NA,CASSLGRVGGNEQFF
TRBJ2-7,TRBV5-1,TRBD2,CASSLGLADTSYEQYF
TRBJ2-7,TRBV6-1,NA,CASSALEAGTRPYEQYF
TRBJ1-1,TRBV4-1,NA,CASSQLRANTEAFF
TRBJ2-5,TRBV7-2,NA,CASRPNTRTGVGETQYF
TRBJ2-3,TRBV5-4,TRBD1,CASSTGQGADTQYF
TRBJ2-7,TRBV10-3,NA,CAISVTGYEQYF
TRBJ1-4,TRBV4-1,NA,CASSQRASAGWDEKLFF
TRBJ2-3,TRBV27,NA,CASYSDHFTDTQYF
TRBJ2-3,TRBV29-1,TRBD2,CSVRWGGRAVDTQYF
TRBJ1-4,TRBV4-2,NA,CATRPGTSYEKLFF
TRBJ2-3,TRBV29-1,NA,CSVGVTATDTQYF
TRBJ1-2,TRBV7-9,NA,CASSLGWASNGYTF
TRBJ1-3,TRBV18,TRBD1,CASSPNGQGRNTIYF
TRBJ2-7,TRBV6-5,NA,CASSSLTDPSYEQYF